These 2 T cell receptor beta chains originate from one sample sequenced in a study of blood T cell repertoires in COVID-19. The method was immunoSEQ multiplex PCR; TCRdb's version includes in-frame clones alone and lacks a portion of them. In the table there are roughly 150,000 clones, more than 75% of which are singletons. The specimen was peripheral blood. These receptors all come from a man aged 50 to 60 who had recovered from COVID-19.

The CDR3 spells CASSKGLANLWSGANVLTF. CDR3 coding DNA: TGTGCCAGCAGCAAGGGACTAGCTAACCTCTGGTCTGGGGCCAACGTCCTGACTTTC. The J gene is TRBJ2-6, the V gene TRBV5-4; 9 nucleotides align to TRBD2. The CDR3 runs 19 residues. V gave up 4 bases and J gave up 1 base; unmatched junction bases: 12. Germline V gene lookup returns CDR1 SGHNT and CDR2 YYREEE (reference sequence). Complete variable domain (other parts from reference TRBV5-4 and TRBJ2-6): ETGVTQSPTHLIKTRGQQVTLRCSSQSGHNTVSWYQQALGQGPQFIFQYYREEENGRGNFPPRFSGLQFPNYSSELNVNALELDDSALYLCASSKGLANLWSGANVLTFGAGSRLTVL.

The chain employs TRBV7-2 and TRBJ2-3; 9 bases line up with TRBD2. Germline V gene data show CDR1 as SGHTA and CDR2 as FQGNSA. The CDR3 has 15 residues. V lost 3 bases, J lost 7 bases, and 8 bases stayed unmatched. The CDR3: CASSLGREGLHTQYF. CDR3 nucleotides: TGTGCCAGCAGCTTGGGGCGGGAGGGCCTGCATACGCAGTATTTT.